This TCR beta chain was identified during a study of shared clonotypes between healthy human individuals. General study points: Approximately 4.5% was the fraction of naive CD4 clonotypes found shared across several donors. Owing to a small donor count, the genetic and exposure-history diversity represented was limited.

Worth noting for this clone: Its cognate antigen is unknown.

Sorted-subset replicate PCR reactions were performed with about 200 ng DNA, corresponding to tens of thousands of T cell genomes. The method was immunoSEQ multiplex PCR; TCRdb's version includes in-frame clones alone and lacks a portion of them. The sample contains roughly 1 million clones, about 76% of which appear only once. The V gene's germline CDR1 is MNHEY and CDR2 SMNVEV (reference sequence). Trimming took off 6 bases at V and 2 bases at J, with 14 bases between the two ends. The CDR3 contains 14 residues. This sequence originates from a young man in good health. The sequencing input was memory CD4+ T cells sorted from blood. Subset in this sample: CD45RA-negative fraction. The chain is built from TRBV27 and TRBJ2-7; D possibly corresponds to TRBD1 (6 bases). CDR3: CASRGAGATYEQYF. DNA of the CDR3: TGTGCCAGCAGGGGGGCAGGAGCCACCTACGAGCAGTACTTC.